A selection of T cell receptor beta chains follows, all from one sample in a study of control samples from healthy donors and cancer patients. Produced via immunoSEQ multiplex PCR; TCRdb's table is partial and in-frame only. The sample has about 190,000 clones; around 90% are singletons. The material sequenced was blood. These receptors all come from a man aged 25 to 45 in good health. Both conserved end residues are part of each CDR3. D genes are given only for firm matches. A row's size may be missing; if present it is once, few, many or a size class.

D: .; J: TRBJ1-2; size: .; V: TRBV6-6; DNA: TGTGCCAGCAGTCGCCTTCATCGAGACAGGTCTTTCTATGGCTACACCTTC; CDR3: CASSRLHRDRSFYGYTF
D: .; J: TRBJ1-5; size: .; V: TRBV19; DNA: TGTGCCAGTAGTATAGGTGAATGGGGTCAGCCCCAGCATTTT; CDR3: CASSIGEWGQPQHF
D: .; J: TRBJ1-1; size: .; V: TRBV4-1; DNA: TGCGCCAGCAGCCAAGAGCCGGCAGGGGACACTGAAGCTTTCTTT; CDR3: CASSQEPAGDTEAFF
D: TRBD2; J: TRBJ2-1; size: .; V: TRBV27; DNA: TGTGCCAGCAGTTCCGGGACTAGCGGGGGGGCCACCAATGAGCAGTTCTTC; CDR3: CASSSGTSGGATNEQFF
D: .; J: TRBJ2-1; size: .; V: TRBV5-6; DNA: TGTGCCAGCAGCACCCGGGGGAAGAACAATGAGCAGTTCTTC; CDR3: CASSTRGKNNEQFF
D: TRBD2; J: TRBJ2-7; size: .; V: TRBV5-6; DNA: TGTGCCAGCAGCGGGGGGACTAGCGTGTGGGTTTACGAGCAGTACTTC; CDR3: CASSGGTSVWVYEQYF
D: TRBD1; J: TRBJ1-1; size: .; V: TRBV5-1; DNA: TGCGCCAGCTGGGGGGGACAGGGGTCCACTGAAGCTTTCTTT; CDR3: CASWGGQGSTEAFF
D: .; J: TRBJ2-7; size: .; V: TRBV7-8; DNA: TGTGCCAGCAGCGCAGGACATCCCGAGCAGTACTTC; CDR3: CASSAGHPEQYF
D: .; J: TRBJ2-3; size: .; V: TRBV7-9; DNA: TGTGCCAGCAGCTCGACACTGGTGGACACAGATACGCAGTATTTT; CDR3: CASSSTLVDTDTQYF
D: TRBD1; J: TRBJ2-3; size: .; V: TRBV5-1; DNA: TGCGCCAGCAGCCCTTTAGGACAGGGGGGAAGCACAGATACGCAGTATTTT; CDR3: CASSPLGQGGSTDTQYF
D: .; J: TRBJ1-1; size: .; V: TRBV5-6; DNA: TGTGCCAGCAGCGGGATACAGGGCGGGAACACTGAAGCTTTCTTT; CDR3: CASSGIQGGNTEAFF
D: .; J: TRBJ1-5; size: .; V: TRBV4-2; DNA: TGTGCCAGCAGCCAAGATACAACCTATAGCAATCAGCCCCAGCATTTT; CDR3: CASSQDTTYSNQPQHF
D: TRBD2; J: TRBJ2-3; size: once; V: TRBV3-1/TRBV3-2; DNA: TGTGCCAGCAGCTCGAGACTAGCGGGGGGGCCATATACGCAGTATTTT; CDR3: CASSSRLAGGPYTQYF
D: .; J: TRBJ2-6; size: .; V: TRBV6-5; DNA: TGTGCCAGCAGCCCCCGAGGGTCTGGGGCCAACGTCCTGACTTTC; CDR3: CASSPRGSGANVLTF
D: .; J: TRBJ2-7; size: .; V: TRBV3-1/TRBV3-2; DNA: TGTGCCAGCAGCCAAGGGACACAGCTCCGAGTTGAGCAGTACTTC; CDR3: CASSQGTQLRVEQYF
D: .; J: TRBJ2-1; size: .; V: TRBV21-1; DNA: TGTGCCAGCAGCAAAGTCACTAGCGGGTCCTACAATGAGCAGTTCTTC; CDR3: CASSKVTSGSYNEQFF
D: .; J: TRBJ2-1; size: .; V: TRBV11-3; DNA: TGTGCCAGCAGCGCCATTACGAGCTCCTACAATGAGCAGTTCTTC; CDR3: CASSAITSSYNEQFF
D: TRBD1; J: TRBJ2-7; size: .; V: TRBV11-2; DNA: TGTGCCAGCAGCTTATTACGGACGAGGACAGGGGGCCGCGAGCAGTACTTC; CDR3: CASSLLRTRTGGREQYF
D: .; J: TRBJ1-6; size: .; V: TRBV3-1/TRBV3-2; DNA: TGTGCCAGCAGCCTAGCCACAGGGAGTTTAGATTCACCCCTCCACTTT; CDR3: CASSLATGSLDSPLHF
D: TRBD1; J: TRBJ2-1; size: .; V: TRBV15; DNA: TGTGCCACCAGCAGGGATTCGGGACAGGGGGCGCGGGATGAGCAGTTCTTC; CDR3: CATSRDSGQGARDEQFF
D: .; J: TRBJ2-2; size: .; V: TRBV9; DNA: TGTGCCAGCAGCGTAGAGGGGGTTAGTGTCAGCGGGGAGCTGTTTTTT; CDR3: CASSVEGVSVSGELFF
D: .; J: TRBJ2-3; size: .; V: TRBV11-2; DNA: TGTGCCAGCAGCTTAGGAGGCAGACCTTCCGAGTCGCAGTATTTT; CDR3: CASSLGGRPSESQYF
D: .; J: TRBJ1-6; size: .; V: TRBV6-5; DNA: TGTGCCAGCAGGAGGGGCCCTTCGGTTAATTCACCCCTCCACTTT; CDR3: CASRRGPSVNSPLHF